This T cell receptor (beta chain) appears in the sequencing data of a study of vaccination and CD4 T cells after COVID-19. Treatment defined: roughly ten-day PBMC culture with coronavirus spike peptide pools or control peptides (ViraFEST assay). The CDR3 spans 15 residues. With V trimmed by 5 bases and J by 3 bases, 8 bases remained unmatched. Germline CDR1 and CDR2: LNHDA and SQIVND (reference sequence). The Oncomine TCR Beta short-read assay was applied to DNA of cultured CD4+ T cells. Each CDR3 protein is one row after TCRdb ran MiXCR on the PCR reads. Of 15,000 to 20,000 distinct CDR3 sequences listed, roughly 50% are singletons. Concerning this clonotype itself: As yet, its antigen is unknown.

The chain recombines TRBV19 with TRBJ1-1; 8 positions match TRBD1. This clonotype originated in a human donor who had recovered from COVID-19. The sequencing used CD4+ T cells from blood, cultured in vitro, collected after SARS-CoV-2 vaccination. The CDR3, as DNA: TGTGCCAGTAGTGACGACAGGGGAAGGGACACTGAAGCTTTCTTT. Translating gives CASSDDRGRDTEAFF. Combining the CDR3 with reference TRBV19 and TRBJ1-1 gives the whole variable domain DGGITQSPKYLFRKEGQNVTLSCEQNLNHDAMYWYRQDPGQGLRLIYYSQIVNDFQKGDIAEGYSVSREKKESFPLTVTSAQKNPTAFYLCASSDDRGRDTEAFFGQGTRLTVV.